These T cell receptor beta chains were read from a single sample in a study of long-term antiretroviral therapy in people with HIV. Repertoires were generated with immunoSEQ multiplex PCR, while TCRdb's copy carries only in-frame clones and drops some. The sample carries under 30,000 clones, about 82% recorded once. The specimen comprised unsorted PBMCs, sampled 0.8 years before starting antiretroviral therapy. Receptors originate from a man between 18 and 29 years old with HIV. The CDR3 runs from the conserved cysteine through the conserved F or W. A D gene is named only where the DNA matches it firmly. The size of a clone is reported for some rows only, either as once, few or many, or as a class for expanded clones.

CDR3nt | CDR3aa | d_gene | abundance | j_gene | v_gene
TGCGCCAGCAGCCAAGTGAGAACTAGCGGGAGCTCTGAGCAGTTCTTC | CASSQVRTSGSSEQFF | TRBD2 | once | TRBJ2-1 | TRBV4-1
TGCGCCAGCAGTGAGAGCGGGGGAAATGTACAAGAGACCCAGTACTTC | CASSESGGNVQETQYF | TRBD2 | few | TRBJ2-5 | TRBV10-2
TGTGCCAGCAGCTCTGGACTCTACGAGCAGTACTTC | CASSSGLYEQYF | - | - | TRBJ2-7 | TRBV6-5
TGTGCCAGCAGCCCCCTTGGTCACAGCACAGATACGCAGTATTTT | CASSPLGHSTDTQYF | - | - | TRBJ2-3 | TRBV5-4
TGTGCCAGCAGCCAGAACAATGGGGTAGCCAAAAACATTCAGTACTTC | CASSQNNGVAKNIQYF | - | once | TRBJ2-4 | TRBV11-2
TGCGCCAGCACATTTTCCCCCGGGACATATAGCACAGATACGCAGTATTTT | CASTFSPGTYSTDTQYF | - | - | TRBJ2-3 | TRBV5-1
TGTGCCAGCAGTTACTCGGGCCCAGATACGCAGTATTTT | CASSYSGPDTQYF | - | - | TRBJ2-3 | TRBV6-5
TGCGCCAGCAGCCAAGGCCGTGGGGGAAACACTGAAGCTTTCTTT | CASSQGRGGNTEAFF | - | - | TRBJ1-1 | TRBV4-1
TGTGCCCCTTACCCTGGAAGGGGGCGCCAAGAGACCCAGTACTTC | CAPYPGRGRQETQYF | TRBD1 | - | TRBJ2-5 | TRBV19
TGCGCCAGCAGCCAAGTCCTAGCGGTCTCCTACAATGAGCAGTTCTTC | CASSQVLAVSYNEQFF | TRBD2 | - | TRBJ2-1 | TRBV4-1
TGTGCCAGCAGCGAGCGGGAGGGTTCGGCTAATTCCTACGAGCAGTACTTC | CASSEREGSANSYEQYF | TRBD2 | - | TRBJ2-7 | TRBV4-2
TGTGCCAGCAGTTTATCGATAGGGCTCGAGCAGTACTTC | CASSLSIGLEQYF | - | few | TRBJ2-7 | TRBV27